This record covers a single T cell receptor beta chain. In the source study's methods: Estimation of nucleated cell counts was performed using reference gene primer amplification. The method was immunoSEQ multiplex PCR; TCRdb's version includes in-frame clones alone and lacks a portion of them. V and J calls plus clone size are reproduced from that table; the DNA served to infer D and trimming. The sample has roughly 290,000 clones, about 93% seen once. These data belong to a study of blood T cell repertoires in COVID-19. Looking at the study overall: Collection of acute and convalescent COVID-19 samples took place in the United States, Italy and Spain. The cDNA or gDNA used as material had been derived from T cells, B-cell-depleted T cells, or PBMCs.

The V gene end was trimmed by 5 bases and the J gene end by 9 bases; junction bases not matched to a gene: 12. The V gene's germline CDR1 is MNHEY and CDR2 SVGAGI. The CDR3 consists of 15 residues. Followed longitudinally, the Seattle patients had been enrolled during active infection. Sample: peripheral blood. The genes are TRBV6-5 and TRBJ2-1, with 8 bases lining up with TRBD2. This receptor was taken from a woman in her thirties with COVID-19, enrolled during active disease. The CDR3 protein is CASSRVSGAPSEQFF. CDR3 DNA sequence: TGTGCCAGCAGTCGGGTTAGCGGGGCACCCAGTGAGCAGTTCTTC.